These T cell receptor beta chains were read from a single sample in a study of glioma-infiltrating T cells after dendritic cell vaccination. Sequencing used immunoSEQ multiplex PCR; TCRdb keeps in-frame clones, though not all of them. The sample consists of about 50,000 clones, about nine tenths of them appearing once. Here the sequenced sample was blood, taken after dendritic cell vaccination. The receptors originated from a human donor with glioblastoma. CDR3s include the opening cysteine and the closing phenylalanine or tryptophan. The D gene is left open where the match is weak.

D gene	V gene	J gene	CDR3 DNA	CDR3 protein
.	TRBV6-1	TRBJ1-6	TGTGCCAGCAGTGAAGTCAGGGCGTCCTATTCACCCCTCCACTTT	CASSEVRASYSPLHF
TRBD2	TRBV5-8	TRBJ2-2	TGTGCCAGCCGCGAGGGGGTAGCGGGAGTTTGGGACACCGGGGAGCTGTTTTTT	CASREGVAGVWDTGELFF
.	TRBV12-2	TRBJ2-1	TGTGCAAGTCGCGCGGACTGGACGGATGAGCAGTTCTTC	CASRADWTDEQFF
TRBD2	TRBV9	TRBJ2-4	TGTGCCAGCAGCCCCGGGACTAGCGGGTGGGACATTCAGTACTTC	CASSPGTSGWDIQYF
.	TRBV25-1	TRBJ1-2	TGTGCCAGCAGAGATACGGGAGGTCCGCTAACTGGCTACACCTTC	CASRDTGGPLTGYTF
.	TRBV29-1	TRBJ1-2	TGCAGCGTTGTATCTAACTATGGCTACACCTTC	CSVVSNYGYTF
TRBD2	TRBV7-8	TRBJ2-7	TGTGCCAGCAGCCTCCGGACTAGCGGGGGTTCTCCGCACTACGAGCAGTACTTC	CASSLRTSGGSPHYEQYF
.	TRBV7-2	TRBJ2-2	TGTGCCAGCAGCTCCTCCTGGACAGTTAACACCGGGGAGCTGTTTTTT	CASSSSWTVNTGELFF
.	TRBV7-3	TRBJ2-5	TGTGCCAGCAGCTTAAGGGGGGGGCTTGGAGAGACCCAGTACTTC	CASSLRGGLGETQYF
TRBD1	TRBV27	TRBJ2-7	TGTGCCAGCAGTTTTCTGGACAGGGCGCGAGAATCGATCTACGAGCAGTACTTC	CASSFLDRARESIYEQYF
.	TRBV5-6	TRBJ1-5	TGTGCCAGCAGCCTACTTACTGGCAATCAGCCCCAGCATTTT	CASSLLTGNQPQHF
.	TRBV29-1	TRBJ2-3	TGCAGCGTTGGTACTAAGGGGTCGAGAGATACGCAGTATTTT	CSVGTKGSRDTQYF